These 18 T cell receptor beta chains originate from one sample sequenced in a study of siplizumab effects on memory and regulatory T cells. Clones were read by immunoSEQ multiplex PCR, and TCRdb kept only the in-frame ones, dropping some. The sample gives about 99,000 clones, about 93% of which show up once; about 0.62% is in the top ten. Specimen: Tregs sorted from blood. Source of these receptors: a human donor in good health.

This clone appeared once. This sequence joins TRBV4-2 and TRBJ2-7; possible D gene TRBD2, 5 bases. The CDR3 is 16 residues long. CDR1 is LGHNA, CDR2 YNFKEQ, per germline. The V gene lost 0 bases and the J gene lost 2 bases, with 14 bases spanning the gap. In DNA form, the CDR3 reads TGTGCCAGCAGCCAAGATCCGGGAAAGGCTCCCTACGAGCAGTACTTC. It codes for CASSQDPGKAPYEQYF.

The genes are TRBV5-1 and TRBJ1-2; tentative D call: TRBD1 (5 bases). V was clipped by 3 bases and J by 7 bases, with 13 bases between them. This CDR3 has 13 residues. Germline lookup yields CDR1 SGHRS and CDR2 YFSETQ. The CDR3 nucleotides read TGCGCCAGCAGCTCCCCGGGGGGTGGTGGCTACACCTTC. Residues: CASSSPGGGGYTF.

This chain links TRBV5-1 with TRBJ2-3; D perhaps matches TRBD2 (5 bases). Trimming removed 1 base at V and 2 bases at J, with 11 bases between. This CDR3 contains 15 residues. Germline assignment: CDR1 SGHRS and CDR2 YFSETQ. Here the CDR3 DNA reads TGCGCCAGCAGCTTGTACGCTAGCTTCACAGATACGCAGTATTTT. This encodes CASSLYASFTDTQYF.

The J gene is TRBJ2-3, the V gene TRBV29-1; D call uncertain. CDR1 is SQVTM, CDR2 ANQGSEA, per germline. CDR3 length equals 11 residues. Trimming pared 7 bases from V and 5 bases from J, leaving 10 bases between. The CDR3 is CSGPIGDTQYF. In nucleotides, the CDR3 is TGCAGCGGCCCAATAGGAGATACGCAGTATTTT.

The rearrangement joins TRBV12-5 to TRBJ2-2, with 7 positions matching TRBD1. The V segment lost 6 bases and the J segment 4 bases; nucleotides outside the gene matches: 2. The CDR3 contains 13 residues. CDR1 is LGHNT and CDR2 is FRNRAP in the germline V gene. Here the CDR3 reads CASGTGVTGELFF. CDR3 sequence (DNA): TGTGCTAGTGGAACAGGGGTCACCGGGGAGCTGTTTTTT.

The chain has TRBV18 and TRBJ1-2; maybe TRBD1 (5 bases). Germline loops: CDR1 KGHSH, CDR2 LQKENI. Trimming pared 3 bases from V and 7 bases from J, leaving 12 bases between. There are 13 residues in the CDR3. The CDR3 is CASSPVGERGYTF. The CDR3 DNA reads TGTGCCAGCTCACCGGTAGGGGAGCGTGGCTACACCTTC.

The CDR3 here is CASSGPGQDTDTQYF. CDR3 nucleotide sequence: TGTGCCAGCAGCGGGCCAGGACAGGACACAGATACGCAGTATTTT. The chain combines TRBV9 with TRBJ2-3; 7 bases match TRBD1. The germline V gene has CDR1 SGDLS and CDR2 YYNGEE. The CDR3 runs 15 residues. V lost 3 bases and J lost 2; bases outside the gene matches: 6. Variable domain in full (rest from reference TRBV9 and TRBJ2-3): DSGVTQTPKHLITATGQRVTLRCSPRSGDLSVYWYQQSLDQGLQFLIQYYNGEERAKGNILERFSAQQFPDLHSELNLSSLELGDSALYFCASSGPGQDTDTQYFGPGTRLTVL.

The chain is built from TRBV2 and TRBJ1-1; D unclear. Germline loops: CDR1 SNHLY, CDR2 FYNNEI. Trimming removed 3 bases at V and 5 bases at J, with 16 bases between. This CDR3 has 15 amino acids. The CDR3 region is CASSDRIEVGTEAFF. The CDR3, as DNA: TGTGCCAGCAGTGATCGGATTGAGGTGGGGACTGAAGCTTTCTTT.

The V call is TRBV5-1, the J call TRBJ1-5; TRBD1 matches at 8 bases. V shed 0 bases and J 0 bases; nucleotides not matched to a gene: 8. CDR1 is SGHRS and CDR2 is YFSETQ in the germline V gene. The CDR3 loop spans 18 amino acids. CDR3 DNA sequence: TGCGCCAGCAGCTTGGCCCAGACAGGGGTAGGTAGCAATCAGCCCCAGCATTTT. It encodes CASSLAQTGVGSNQPQHF.

This clone was detected only once. This chain connects TRBV7-3 to TRBJ2-1; TRBD2 aligns across 8 bases. In germline, CDR1 is SGHTA, CDR2 FQGTGA. This CDR3 region has 15 residues. Trimming cost V 0 bases and J 7 bases; bases outside gene matches: 5. CDR3 coding DNA: TGTGCCAGCAGCTTAACCAGCGGGGGCAGGAATGAGCAGTTCTTC. It specifies CASSLTSGGRNEQFF.

The chain recombines TRBV14 with TRBJ2-7; either TRBD1 or TRBD2 may fit D (5 bases each). CDR1 is SGHDN, CDR2 FVKESK, per germline. The CDR3 spans 12 residues. Trimming stripped 2 bases from V and 6 bases from J, with 8 bases between. The CDR3 DNA sequence: TGTGCCAGCAGCCAATTCGGGGCCGAGCAGTACTTC. Its translation is CASSQFGAEQYF.

This chain links TRBV5-4 with TRBJ2-3; D is unclear. Per the germline V gene, CDR1 is SGHNT and CDR2 is YYREEE (reference sequence). V was cut by 3 bases and J by 0 bases, with 8 bases left in between. This CDR3 is built from 14 residues. The CDR3 DNA sequence: TGTGCCAGCAGCTCGGACCCTAGCACAGATACGCAGTATTTT. It is translated as CASSSDPSTDTQYF.

The chain couples TRBV10-3 to TRBJ2-7; 9 bases are shared with TRBD1. Looked up from germline, CDR1 is ENHRY and CDR2 is SYGVKD. This CDR3 is 15 amino acids long. V gave up 0 bases and J gave up 7 bases; unmatched junction bases: 7. CDR3 nucleotides: TGTGCCATCAGTGAGTCTTGGACAGGGGTCCGGGAGCAGTACTTC. It encodes CAISESWTGVREQYF.

The V call is TRBV11-2, the J call TRBJ2-1; D gene unclear. Germline CDR1 and CDR2: SGHAT and FQNNGV. The V and J ends lost 5 bases and 9 bases respectively, with 17 bases between them. This CDR3 spans 14 amino acids. CDR3 DNA: TGTGCCAGCAGCCTATTCCCGGTAAACGGTGAGCAGTTCTTC. Its translation is CASSLFPVNGEQFF.

The rearrangement links TRBV4-1 to TRBJ1-1; D possibly corresponds to TRBD1 (6 bases). Germline CDR1 MGHRA, CDR2 YSYEKL. This CDR3 has 16 amino acids. With 3 bases removed from V and 6 bases from J, the gap between germline ends came to 20 bases. The CDR3 coding sequence is TGCGCCAGCAGCCACGAAGCGGGCAGGGGAGTTCCTGAAGCTTTCTTT. It specifies CASSHEAGRGVPEAFF.

This chain joins TRBV12-5 and TRBJ2-7; 7 bases are a match to TRBD1. This CDR3 has 12 amino acids. Germline CDR1 LGHNT, CDR2 FRNRAP. V shed 4 bases, J shed 4 bases, and the junction held 1 base outside the gene matches. Here the CDR3 reads CASGWDSYEQYF. Written as DNA, the CDR3 is TGTGCTAGTGGTTGGGACAGTTACGAGCAGTACTTC.

The chain joins TRBV29-1 to TRBJ1-1, with unresolved D. Looked up from germline, CDR1 is SQVTM and CDR2 is ANQGSEA. The CDR3 covers 12 residues. Trimming removed 5 bases from V and 1 base from J, with 8 bases in between. CDR3 sequence reads: CSVRVGNTEAFF. The CDR3 nucleotides are TGCAGCGTTCGAGTGGGGAACACTGAAGCTTTCTTT.

The chain carries TRBV18 and TRBJ1-1; D possibly corresponds to TRBD1 (5 bases). V was clipped by 2 bases and J by 0 bases, with 13 bases between them. The germline CDR1 and CDR2 sequences are KGHSH and LQKENI. The CDR3 spans 16 residues. CDR3 bases: TGTGCCAGCTCACCAAGGAATCAGGGTGTGAACACTGAAGCTTTCTTT. Its protein is CASSPRNQGVNTEAFF.